This TCR beta chain came from a study of circulating and synovial CD4+ cells in juvenile arthritis. Overall study results and limits: CPL and bulk CD4 samples differed at least tenfold in T cell genomes. These blood cells shared more CDR3 sequences with synovium than bulk blood.

V was pared by 7 bases and J by 1 base, with 17 bases between. Germline lookup yields CDR1 MDHEN and CDR2 SYDVKM. This CDR3 comprises 15 residues. About this clone itself: Its specificity is unknown. The sample carries other DNA sequences with the same CDR3.

The data were produced by immunoSEQ multiplex PCR, yet TCRdb's version contains in-frame clones alone and is incomplete. This sample yields tens of thousands of clones, of which about 93% are seen a single time; 2.5% to 3.5% belongs to the top ten. The chain links TRBV28 to TRBJ2-7; D remains ambiguous. The sequence derives from a human donor with juvenile idiopathic arthritis. The sequenced sample consisted of CD4+ T cells from blood. As DNA, the CDR3 is TGTGCCAGCATACCTCCGGCCCGGGTTTCCTACGAGCAGTACTTC. It translates to CASIPPARVSYEQYF.